Included here is one T cell receptor beta chain sequence, with context. Trimming took 4 bases from V and 6 from J, leaving 10 bases between them. This CDR3 region has 12 residues. Germline CDR1 SQVTM, CDR2 ANQGSEA. This entry is derived from a study of shared clonotypes between healthy human individuals. TCRdb's table, derived via immunoSEQ multiplex PCR, lists solely in-frame clones and lacks some. This table holds over 2 million clones, roughly 96% found once. The sequencing sample was made of naive CD4+ T cells sorted from blood. The subset was: CD45RA+ positively selected. J is TRBJ2-1 and V is TRBV29-1; D could derive from TRBD1 or TRBD2 (5 bases each). This sequence was found in a young man in good health. The CDR3 region is CSVVRDPNEQFF. The DNA of the CDR3 is TGCAGCGTTGTCCGGGACCCCAATGAGCAGTTCTTC.